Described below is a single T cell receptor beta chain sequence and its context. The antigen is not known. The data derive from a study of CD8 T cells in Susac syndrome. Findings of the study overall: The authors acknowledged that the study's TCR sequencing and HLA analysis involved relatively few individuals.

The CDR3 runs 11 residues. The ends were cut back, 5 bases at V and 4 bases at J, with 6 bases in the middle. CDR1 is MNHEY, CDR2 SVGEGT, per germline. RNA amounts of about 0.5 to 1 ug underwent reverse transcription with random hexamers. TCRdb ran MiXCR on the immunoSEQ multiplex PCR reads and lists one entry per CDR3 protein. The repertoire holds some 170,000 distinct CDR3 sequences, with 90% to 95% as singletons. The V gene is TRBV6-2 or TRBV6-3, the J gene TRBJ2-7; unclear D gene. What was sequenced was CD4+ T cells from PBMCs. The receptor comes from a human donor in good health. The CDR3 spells CASSRLYEQYF. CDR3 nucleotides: TGTGCCAGCAGTCGGCTATACGAGCAGTACTTC.